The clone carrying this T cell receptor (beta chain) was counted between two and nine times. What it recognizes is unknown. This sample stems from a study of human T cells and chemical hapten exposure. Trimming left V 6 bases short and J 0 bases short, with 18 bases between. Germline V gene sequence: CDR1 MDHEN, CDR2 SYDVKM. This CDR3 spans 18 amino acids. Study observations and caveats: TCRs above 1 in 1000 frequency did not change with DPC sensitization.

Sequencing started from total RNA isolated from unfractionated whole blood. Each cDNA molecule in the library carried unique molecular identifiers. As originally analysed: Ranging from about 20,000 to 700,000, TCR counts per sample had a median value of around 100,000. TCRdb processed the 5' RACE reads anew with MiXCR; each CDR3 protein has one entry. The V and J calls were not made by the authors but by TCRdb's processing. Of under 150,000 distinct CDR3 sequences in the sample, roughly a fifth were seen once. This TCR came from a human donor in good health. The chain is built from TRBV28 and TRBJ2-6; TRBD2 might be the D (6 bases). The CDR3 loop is CASSPRDFFISGANVLTF. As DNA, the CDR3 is TGTGCCAGCAGCCCTAGGGACTTTTTTATCTCTGGGGCCAACGTCCTGACTTTC.